This T cell receptor (beta chain) originates from a study of T cells in Graves' hyperthyroidism and ophthalmopathy. Overall study results and limits: Ophthalmopathy could be told apart from stable hyperthyroidism with a 13 V-J model. Among thyroid clonotypes expanded above 0.001, most also appeared in blood.

Patients having uncontrolled infection, another autoimmune disease, pregnancy or lactation were not included. RNA transcripts served as the template for amplifying TCR beta CDR3 regions. A set of HTBI primers served as the primers for a first-round RT-PCR of the TCR CDR3. TCRdb called the multiplex PCR reads again in MiXCR, with one record for every CDR3 protein. There are hundreds of thousands of distinct CDR3 sequences in the sample; roughly 14% occur only once, and roughly an eighth lies in the top ten. This clonotype was picked up many times. Its target is not known. This CDR3 is built from 17 residues. The germline V and J ends were trimmed by 2 bases and 2 bases, with 18 bases remaining between them. Germline V gives CDR1 SGHRS, CDR2 YFSETQ.

The chain is built from TRBV5-1 and TRBJ2-3; weak D call: TRBD2 (7 bases). The sequence was obtained from a man aged 18 to 29 with Graves' ophthalmopathy. The sequenced sample was blood. The CDR3 nucleotides are TGCGCCAGCAGCTTAAGGGGCGGGGGCGGCTCCACAGATACGCAGTATTTT. Translated, it gives CASSLRGGGGSTDTQYF.